This paragraph reports one T cell receptor (beta chain). The data were taken from a study of T cell changes during pregnancy in multiple sclerosis. The repertoire was sequenced with immunoSEQ multiplex PCR; TCRdb's copy has only in-frame clones and lacks some. This repertoire shows roughly 80,000 clones, about 91% found once; its top ten account for around 3%. Germline CDR1 is GTSNPN and CDR2 is SVGIG (reference sequence). Trimming took 0 bases from V and 2 from J; bases not matched to a gene: 7. The CDR3 runs 16 residues. The material sequenced was peripheral blood, taken before pregnancy. This sequence was found in a female donor with multiple sclerosis, enrolled in a pregnancy study. The chain employs TRBV30 and TRBJ2-7, with 10 bases identical to TRBD2. CDR3 nucleotides: TGTGCCTGGAGTGTAAGGGGACTAGCGTCGACCTACGAGCAGTACTTC. As protein: CAWSVRGLASTYEQYF.